This TCR beta chain was sequenced during a study of blood T cell repertoires in COVID-19. At the level of the study: Italy, Spain and the United States were the sources of the convalescent and acute COVID-19 samples. The cDNA or gDNA used as material had been derived from T cells, B-cell-depleted T cells, or PBMCs.

This clone was seen repeatedly, ten times or more. Data came from immunoSEQ multiplex PCR; TCRdb stores just in-frame clones and leaves some out. Of about 44,000 clones listed, about 81% are singletons. Sequencing was done on a sample of peripheral blood. The origin of this receptor is a human donor in a cohort sampled during active COVID-19.

The CDR3 sequence: CASSPQVSGGAEDTQYF. The CDR3 nucleotides read TGTGCCAGCAGCCCCCAGGTTAGCGGGGGGGCGGAAGATACGCAGTATTTT. The chain employs TRBV7-3 and TRBJ2-3; TRBD2 aligns across 11 bases. This CDR3 comprises 17 residues. CDR1 and CDR2 (germline): SGHTA, FQGTGA. J gave up 5 bases and V 5 bases, and 12 bases lay outside the gene matches. The variable domain in full, completed from reference TRBV7-3 and TRBJ2-3, reads GAGVSQTPSNKVTEKGKYVELRCDPISGHTALYWYRQSLGQGPEFLIYFQGTGAADDSGLPNDRFFAVRPEGSVSTLKIQRTERGDSAVYLCASSPQVSGGAEDTQYFGPGTRLTVL.